The 19 T cell receptor beta chains given below trace back to one sample, sequenced in a study of cytomegalovirus exposure and HLA in healthy donors. Profiling relied on immunoSEQ multiplex PCR, and the TCRdb table lists in-frame clones only, not all of them. The data contain 300,000 to 350,000 clones, 88% of them seen just once; the ten biggest clones take up approximately 0.9%. Sequencing used PBMCs. The receptors stem from a man aged 25 to 40 in good health and CMV-seronegative.

V usage is TRBV27 and J usage is TRBJ2-2; D gene unclear. The CDR3 extends over 13 amino acids. V was shortened by 4 bases and J by 1 base, with 4 bases between the two germline ends. Germline CDR1 is MNHEY and CDR2 is SMNVEV (reference sequence). The CDR3 DNA follows: TGTGCCAGCAGTTCCCAGAACACCGGGGAGCTGTTTTTT. It codes for CASSSQNTGELFF.

This chain uses TRBV4-1 with TRBJ1-2; the match to TRBD1 covers 9 bases. Germline V CDR1 and CDR2: MGHRA, YSYEKL. Trimming at V came to 4 bases and at J to 6 bases, leaving 3 bases not matched to a gene. There are 13 residues in the CDR3. CDR3: CASSLTGGNGYTF. CDR3 bases: TGCGCCAGCAGCCTGACAGGGGGAAATGGCTACACCTTC.

The chain links TRBV6-5 to TRBJ1-3; TRBD1 might be the D (5 bases). The germline V gene encodes CDR1 MNHEY and CDR2 SVGAGI. V was trimmed by 0 bases and J by 5 bases, leaving 11 bases between them. This CDR3 has 15 residues. CDR3 coding DNA: TGTGCCAGCAGTTACTCGAACCAGGGTAGAAACACCATATATTTT. This encodes CASSYSNQGRNTIYF.

This clone was observed a single time. The chain has TRBV2 and TRBJ1-5, with a weak D call TRBD1 (6 bases). CDR3 length: 14 amino acids. Germline V gene data show CDR1 as SNHLY and CDR2 as FYNNEI. Trimming removed 2 bases from V and 6 bases from J, with 11 bases in between. In DNA, the CDR3 is TGTGCCAGCAGTGAACAACAGGGCAGTCAGCCCCAGCATTTT. It specifies CASSEQQGSQPQHF.

The chain joins TRBV4-3 to TRBJ1-6; D ambiguous. The length of the CDR3 is 15 residues. V lost 4 bases to trimming and J lost 8 bases, with 15 bases between them. Per germline, CDR1 LGHNA and CDR2 YSLEER. In DNA, the CDR3 is TGCGCCAGCAGCCCAACGACAAGTAAGGATTCACCCCTCCACTTT. Its protein is CASSPTTSKDSPLHF.

The chain carries TRBV19 and TRBJ2-4; TRBD1 matches 11 bases. The CDR3 has 20 residues. Germline V CDR1 and CDR2: LNHDA, SQIVND (reference sequence). V was clipped by 4 bases and J by 3 bases; unmatched bases: 17. The chain's CDR3 is CASSTLPGQGGEGNKNIQYF. CDR3 nucleotides: TGTGCCAGTAGTACCCTTCCGGGACAGGGGGGAGAGGGGAACAAAAACATTCAGTACTTC.

J is TRBJ1-1 and V is TRBV27, with D possibly matching TRBD1 (5 bases). Per the germline V gene, CDR1 is MNHEY and CDR2 is SMNVEV (reference sequence). Trimming took 4 bases from V and 7 from J, leaving 10 bases between them. This CDR3 spans 12 amino acids. CDR3 nucleotide sequence: TGTGCCAGCAGTTCCGGGGGGGGTGAAGCTTTCTTT. Protein: CASSSGGGEAFF.

A note on this clone: Other DNA sequences within the sample encode an identical CDR3. The chain recombines TRBV7-9 with TRBJ1-1; no firm D call. Trimming left V 3 bases short and J 5 bases short, with 10 bases between. Germline V lookup: CDR1 SEHNR, CDR2 FQNEAQ (reference sequence). The CDR3 is 13 residues long. CDR3 residues: CASSLEGRTEAFF. CDR3 nucleotides: TGTGCCAGCAGCTTGGAGGGCAGGACTGAAGCTTTCTTT.

The chain links TRBV5-5 to TRBJ2-1; 10 bases fit TRBD2. Germline CDR1 SGHKS, CDR2 YYEKEE (reference sequence). The CDR3 is made up of 14 amino acids. V was pared by 4 bases and J by 6 bases, with 4 bases of the junction left unmatched. CDR3 loop: CASSLTSGVNEQFF. The CDR3 DNA follows: TGTGCCAGCAGCCTTACTAGCGGGGTCAATGAGCAGTTCTTC.

This chain links TRBV5-1 with TRBJ2-2; D perhaps matches TRBD1 (6 bases). The germline V and J ends were trimmed by 2 bases and 6 bases, with 14 bases remaining between them. There are 15 residues in the CDR3. The germline V gene encodes CDR1 SGHRS and CDR2 YFSETQ. The CDR3 DNA follows: TGCGCCAGCAGCTTCGAACAGGGAACATCCGGGGAGCTGTTTTTT. Protein sequence: CASSFEQGTSGELFF.

J is TRBJ2-3 and V is TRBV18, with TRBD2 as a possible D gene (6 bases). CDR1 is KGHSH and CDR2 is LQKENI in the germline V gene. The CDR3 loop spans 16 amino acids. Trimming removed 2 bases at V and 0 bases at J, with 12 bases between. CDR3 sequence reads: CASSPYLAGSTDTQYF. DNA of the CDR3: TGTGCCAGCTCACCATATTTGGCGGGGAGCACAGATACGCAGTATTTT.

This clone was detected only once. The rearrangement uses TRBV19 and TRBJ2-2, with 7 bases aligning to TRBD1. Losses at the gene ends were 7 bases for V and 8 bases for J; bases not matched to a gene: 13. The germline V gene has CDR1 LNHDA and CDR2 SQIVND (reference sequence). The CDR3 runs 15 residues. DNA for the CDR3: TGTGCCAGTAATCCCGACAGGGCTGAAGGGGGGGAGCTGTTTTTT. Protein sequence: CASNPDRAEGGELFF.

The chain joins TRBV29-1 to TRBJ2-1; TRBD1 matches at 12 bases. The length of the CDR3 is 14 residues. With 4 bases clipped from V and 6 bases from J, the junction kept 4 bases outside the gene matches. Looked up from germline, CDR1 is SQVTM and CDR2 is ANQGSEA. The CDR3 region has the DNA TGCAGCGTTGGGGGACAGGGGGCTATCAATGAGCAGTTCTTC. Its protein product is CSVGGQGAINEQFF.

V usage is TRBV6-1 and J usage is TRBJ2-7; unclear D gene. Trimming removed 3 bases at V and 3 bases at J, with 18 bases between. There are 16 residues in the CDR3. Germline V gene lookup returns CDR1 MNHNS and CDR2 SASEGT. In DNA form, the CDR3 reads TGTGCCAGCAGTGACATGAATATAGGCAGGCGCTACGAGCAGTACTTC. This encodes CASSDMNIGRRYEQYF.

V gene TRBV19 combines with J gene TRBJ1-2; TRBD1 matches 8 bases. This CDR3 region has 15 residues. In germline, CDR1 is LNHDA, CDR2 SQIVND (reference sequence). The V and J ends lost 3 bases and 4 bases, in that order; junction bases with no gene match: 7. CDR3 amino acids: CASSIVVGTGYGYTF. In nucleotides, the CDR3 is TGTGCCAGTAGTATTGTGGTCGGGACAGGCTATGGCTACACCTTC.

This clone came up a few times. This same CDR3 is encoded by further DNA sequences in the sample. The chain is built from TRBV7-2 and TRBJ1-4, with D maybe TRBD1 (5 bases). The germline V gene has CDR1 SGHTA and CDR2 FQGNSA. Trimming stripped 5 bases from V and 4 bases from J, with 11 bases between. This CDR3 has 14 amino acids. DNA for the CDR3: TGTGCCAGCAGCCTTGGCGGGGGTAATGAAAAACTGTTTTTT. This sequence encodes CASSLGGGNEKLFF.

V gene TRBV2 combines with J gene TRBJ1-1, with 8 bases lining up with TRBD1. After removal of 3 bases from V and 6 bases from J, the junction contained 9 bases not matched to a gene. There are 15 residues in the CDR3. CDR1 is SNHLY and CDR2 is FYNNEI in the germline V gene. The CDR3: CASSDFVRGLSEAFF. In DNA, the CDR3 is TGTGCCAGCAGTGACTTTGTCAGGGGGCTTTCTGAAGCTTTCTTT.

The chain recombines TRBV27 with TRBJ1-2, with TRBD1 matching 9 bases. The length of the CDR3 is 17 residues. Germline CDR1 reads MNHEY; CDR2 reads SMNVEV (reference sequence). With V trimmed by 7 bases and J by 1 base, 13 bases remained unmatched. CDR3 amino acids: CASTSQLGGQGNYGYTF. The CDR3 bases are TGTGCCAGCACCTCCCAATTGGGGGGACAGGGTAACTATGGCTACACCTTC.

V is TRBV6-1 and J is TRBJ2-1, with 7 bases identical to TRBD2. Trimming at V came to 6 bases and at J to 2 bases, leaving 7 bases not matched to a gene. The CDR3 extends over 15 amino acids. The germline V gene has CDR1 MNHNS and CDR2 SASEGT. The CDR3 region has the DNA TGTGCCAGCAGCGCCCGAGCGGGGACCTACAATGAGCAGTTCTTC. Translation: CASSARAGTYNEQFF.